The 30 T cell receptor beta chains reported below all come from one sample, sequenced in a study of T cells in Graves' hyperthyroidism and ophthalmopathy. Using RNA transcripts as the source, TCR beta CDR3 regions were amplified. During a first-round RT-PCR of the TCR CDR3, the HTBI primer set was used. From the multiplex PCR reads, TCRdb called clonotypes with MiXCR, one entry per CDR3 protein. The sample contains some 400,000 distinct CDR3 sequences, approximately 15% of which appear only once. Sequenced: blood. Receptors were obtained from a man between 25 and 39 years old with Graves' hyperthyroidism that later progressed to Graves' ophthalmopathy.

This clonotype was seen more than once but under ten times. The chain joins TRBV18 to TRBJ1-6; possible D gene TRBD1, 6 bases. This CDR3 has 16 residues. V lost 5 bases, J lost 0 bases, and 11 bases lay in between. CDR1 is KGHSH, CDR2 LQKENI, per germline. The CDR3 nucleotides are TGTGCCAGCTCAAGGACAGTGAGCTCCTATAATTCACCCCTCCACTTT. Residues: CASSRTVSSYNSPLHF.

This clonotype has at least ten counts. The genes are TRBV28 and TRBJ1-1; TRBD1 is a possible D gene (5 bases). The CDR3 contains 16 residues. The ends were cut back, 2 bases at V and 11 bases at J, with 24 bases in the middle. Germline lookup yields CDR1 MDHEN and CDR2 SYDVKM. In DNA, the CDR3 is TGTGCCAGCAGTTTACCCTCCTCTTGGGGCACCTCTGCTGCTTTCTTT. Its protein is CASSLPSSWGTSAAFF. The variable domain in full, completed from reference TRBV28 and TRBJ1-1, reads DVKVTQSSRYLVKRTGEKVFLECVQDMDHENMFWYRQDPGLGLRLIYFSYDVKMKEKGDIPEGYSVSREKKERFSLILESASTNQTSMYLCASSLPSSWGTSAAFFGQGTRLTVV.

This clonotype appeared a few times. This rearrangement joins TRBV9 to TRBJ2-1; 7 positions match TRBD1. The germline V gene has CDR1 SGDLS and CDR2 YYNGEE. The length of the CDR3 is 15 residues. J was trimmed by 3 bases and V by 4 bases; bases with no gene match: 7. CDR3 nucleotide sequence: TGTGCCAGCAGCATATCCGGGACAGACTACAATGAGCAGTTCTTC. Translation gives CASSISGTDYNEQFF. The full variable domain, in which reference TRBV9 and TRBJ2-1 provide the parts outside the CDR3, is DSGVTQTPKHLITATGQRVTLRCSPRSGDLSVYWYQQSLDQGLQFLIQYYNGEERAKGNILERFSAQQFPDLHSELNLSSLELGDSALYFCASSISGTDYNEQFFGPGTRLTVL.

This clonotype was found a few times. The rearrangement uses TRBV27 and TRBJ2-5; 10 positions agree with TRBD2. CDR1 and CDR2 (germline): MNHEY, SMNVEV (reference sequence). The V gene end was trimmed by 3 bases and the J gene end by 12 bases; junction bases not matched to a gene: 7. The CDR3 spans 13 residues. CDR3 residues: CASSLGTSDSKYF. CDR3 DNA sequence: TGTGCCAGCAGTTTGGGGACTAGCGACTCTAAGTACTTC.

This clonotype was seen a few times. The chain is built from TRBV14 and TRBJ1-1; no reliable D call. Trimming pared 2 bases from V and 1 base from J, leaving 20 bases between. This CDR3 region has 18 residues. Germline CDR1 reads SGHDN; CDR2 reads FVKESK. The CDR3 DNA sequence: TGTGCCAGCAGCCAAACCCAGCGGAGAAACACAGAGAACACTGAAGCTTTCTTT. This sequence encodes CASSQTQRRNTENTEAFF. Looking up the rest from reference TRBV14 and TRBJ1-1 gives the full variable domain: EAGVTQFPSHSVIEKGQTVTLRCDPISGHDNLYWYRRVMGKEIKFLLHFVKESKQDESGMPNNRFLAERTGGTYSTLKVQPAELEDSGVYFCASSQTQRRNTENTEAFFGQGTRLTVV.

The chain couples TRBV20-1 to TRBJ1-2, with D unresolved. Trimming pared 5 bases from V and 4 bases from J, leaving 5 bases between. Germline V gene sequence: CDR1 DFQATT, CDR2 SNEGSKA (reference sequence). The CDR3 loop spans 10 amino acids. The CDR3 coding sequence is TGCAGTGCTTCCACCTATGGCTACACCTTC. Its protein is CSASTYGYTF.

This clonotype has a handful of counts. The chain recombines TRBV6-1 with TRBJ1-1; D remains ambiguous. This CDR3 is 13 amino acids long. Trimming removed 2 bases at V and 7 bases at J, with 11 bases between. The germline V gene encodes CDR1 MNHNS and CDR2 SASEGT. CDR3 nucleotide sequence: TGTGCCAGCAGTGAAAAATTACGGTTTGAAGCTTTCTTT. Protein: CASSEKLRFEAFF.

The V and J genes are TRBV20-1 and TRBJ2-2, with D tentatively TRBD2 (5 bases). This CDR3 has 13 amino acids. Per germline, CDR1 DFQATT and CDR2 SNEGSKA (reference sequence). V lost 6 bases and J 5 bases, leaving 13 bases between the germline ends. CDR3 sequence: CSAAREFTGELFF. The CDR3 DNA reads TGCAGTGCCGCTAGGGAGTTTACCGGGGAGCTGTTTTTT.

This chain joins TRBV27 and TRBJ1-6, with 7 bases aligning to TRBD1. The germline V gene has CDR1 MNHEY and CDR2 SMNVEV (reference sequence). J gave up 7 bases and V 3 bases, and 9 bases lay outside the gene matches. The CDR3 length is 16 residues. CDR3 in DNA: TGTGCCAGCAGTTTCATCCGGGACAGTGGGAATTCACCCCTCCACTTT. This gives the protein CASSFIRDSGNSPLHF.

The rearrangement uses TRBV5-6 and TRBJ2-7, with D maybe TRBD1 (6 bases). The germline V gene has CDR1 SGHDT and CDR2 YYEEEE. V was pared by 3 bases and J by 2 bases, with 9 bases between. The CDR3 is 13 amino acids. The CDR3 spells CASSWDNAYEQYF. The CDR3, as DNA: TGTGCCAGCAGCTGGGACAATGCCTACGAGCAGTACTTC. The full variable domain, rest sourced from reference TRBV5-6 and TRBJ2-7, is DAGVTQSPTHLIKTRGQQVTLRCSPKSGHDTVSWYQQALGQGPQFIFQYYEEEERQRGNFPDRFSGHQFPNYSSELNVNALLLGDSALYLCASSWDNAYEQYFGPGTRLTVT.

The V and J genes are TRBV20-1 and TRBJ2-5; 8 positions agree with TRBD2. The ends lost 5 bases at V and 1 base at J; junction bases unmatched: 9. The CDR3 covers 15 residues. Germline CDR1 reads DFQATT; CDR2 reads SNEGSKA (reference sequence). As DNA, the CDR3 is TGCAGTGCTTCCCCCAGCGGGGGAGTCCAAGAGACCCAGTACTTC. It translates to CSASPSGGVQETQYF.

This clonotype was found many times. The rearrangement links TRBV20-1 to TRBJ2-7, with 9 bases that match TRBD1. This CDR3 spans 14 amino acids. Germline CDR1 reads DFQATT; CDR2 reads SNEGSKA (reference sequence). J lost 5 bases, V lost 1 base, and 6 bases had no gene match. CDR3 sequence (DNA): TGCAGTGCTAGAGGCGGACAGGGGCTGAACGAGCAGTACTTC. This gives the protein CSARGGQGLNEQYF.

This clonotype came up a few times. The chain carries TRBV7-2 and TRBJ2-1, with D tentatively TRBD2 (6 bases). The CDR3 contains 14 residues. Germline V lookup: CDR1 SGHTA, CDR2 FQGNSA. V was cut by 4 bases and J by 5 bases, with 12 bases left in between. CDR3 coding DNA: TGTGCCAGCAGCTGGGTAGCGGTGGACAATGAGCAGTTCTTC. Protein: CASSWVAVDNEQFF.

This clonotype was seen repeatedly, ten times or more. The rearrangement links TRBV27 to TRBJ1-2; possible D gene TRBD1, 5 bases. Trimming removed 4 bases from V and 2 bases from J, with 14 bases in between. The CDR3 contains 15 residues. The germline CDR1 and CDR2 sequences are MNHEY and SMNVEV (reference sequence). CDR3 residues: CASSWAGPANYGYTF. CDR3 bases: TGTGCCAGCAGTTGGGCGGGACCGGCCAACTATGGCTACACCTTC.

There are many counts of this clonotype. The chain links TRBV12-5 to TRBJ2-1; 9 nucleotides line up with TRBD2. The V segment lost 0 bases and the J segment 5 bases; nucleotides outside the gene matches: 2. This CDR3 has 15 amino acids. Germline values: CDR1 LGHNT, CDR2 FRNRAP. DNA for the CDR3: TGTGCTAGTGGTTTGGTAGCGGGGGGCGACAATGAGCAGTTCTTC. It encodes CASGLVAGGDNEQFF.

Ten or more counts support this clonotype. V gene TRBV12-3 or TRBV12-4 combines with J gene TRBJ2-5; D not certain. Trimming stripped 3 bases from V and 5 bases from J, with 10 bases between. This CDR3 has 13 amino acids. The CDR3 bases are TGTGCCAGCAGTTTCGGTTTTGGGGAGACCCAGTACTTC. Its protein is CASSFGFGETQYF.

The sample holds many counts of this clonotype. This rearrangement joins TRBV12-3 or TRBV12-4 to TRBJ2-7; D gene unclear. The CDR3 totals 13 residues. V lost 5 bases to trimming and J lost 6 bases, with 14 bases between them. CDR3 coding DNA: TGTGCCAGCAGTCCTCAAGGAGTGGCCGAGCAGTACTTC. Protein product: CASSPQGVAEQYF.

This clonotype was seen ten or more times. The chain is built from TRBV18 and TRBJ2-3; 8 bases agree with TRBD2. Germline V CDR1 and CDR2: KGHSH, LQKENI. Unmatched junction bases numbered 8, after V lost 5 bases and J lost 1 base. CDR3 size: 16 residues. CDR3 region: CASSSLAGSRTDTQYF. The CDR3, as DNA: TGTGCCAGCTCATCCTTAGCGGGGAGCCGCACAGATACGCAGTATTTT.

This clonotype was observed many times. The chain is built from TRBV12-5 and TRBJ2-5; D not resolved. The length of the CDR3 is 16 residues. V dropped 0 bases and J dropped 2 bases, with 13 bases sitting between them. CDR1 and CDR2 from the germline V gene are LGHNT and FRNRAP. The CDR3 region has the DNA TGTGCTAGTGGTTTGGTACAGAACAGAGAGCAAGAGACCCAGTACTTC. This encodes CASGLVQNREQETQYF. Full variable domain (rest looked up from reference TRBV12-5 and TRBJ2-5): DARVTQTPRHKVTEMGQEVTMRCQPILGHNTVFWYRQTMMQGLELLAYFRNRAPLDDSGMPKDRFSAEMPDATLATLKIQPSEPRDSAVYFCASGLVQNREQETQYFGPGTRLLVL.

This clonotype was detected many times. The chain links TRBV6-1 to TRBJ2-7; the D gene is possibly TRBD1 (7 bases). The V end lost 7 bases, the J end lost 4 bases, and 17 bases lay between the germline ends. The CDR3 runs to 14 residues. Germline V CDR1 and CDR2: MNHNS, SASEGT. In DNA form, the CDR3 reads TGTGCCAGCACCTCAGGGGGGACAGATTACGAGCAGTACTTC. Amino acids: CASTSGGTDYEQYF.

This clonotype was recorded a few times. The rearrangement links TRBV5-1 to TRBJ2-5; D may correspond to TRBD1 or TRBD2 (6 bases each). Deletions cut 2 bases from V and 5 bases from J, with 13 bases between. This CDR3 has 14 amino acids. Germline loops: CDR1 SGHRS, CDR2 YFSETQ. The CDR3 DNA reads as TGCGCCAGCAGCTTACAGGGAGGAGGGGAGACCCAGTACTTC. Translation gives CASSLQGGGETQYF.

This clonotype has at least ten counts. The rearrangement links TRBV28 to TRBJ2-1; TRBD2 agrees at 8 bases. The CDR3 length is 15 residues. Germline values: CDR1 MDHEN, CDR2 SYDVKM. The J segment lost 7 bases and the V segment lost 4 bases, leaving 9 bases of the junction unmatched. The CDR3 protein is CASSYSGGLGNEQFF. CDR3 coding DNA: TGTGCCAGCAGTTACAGCGGGGGTTTGGGGAATGAGCAGTTCTTC.

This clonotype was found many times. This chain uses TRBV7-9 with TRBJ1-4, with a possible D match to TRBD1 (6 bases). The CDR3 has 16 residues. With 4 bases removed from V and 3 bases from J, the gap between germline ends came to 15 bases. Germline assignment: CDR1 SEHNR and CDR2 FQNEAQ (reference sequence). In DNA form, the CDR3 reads TGTGCCAGCAGCTGGTCTCGGGACACCCCTAATGAAAAACTGTTTTTT. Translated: CASSWSRDTPNEKLFF.

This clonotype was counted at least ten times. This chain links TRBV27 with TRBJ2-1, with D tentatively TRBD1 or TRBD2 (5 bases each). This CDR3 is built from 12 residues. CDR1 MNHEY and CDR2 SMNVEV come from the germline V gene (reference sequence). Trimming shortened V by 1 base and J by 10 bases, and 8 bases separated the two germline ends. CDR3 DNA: TGTGCCAGCAGTTTATGGGGGAGCGAGCAGTTCTTC. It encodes CASSLWGSEQFF.

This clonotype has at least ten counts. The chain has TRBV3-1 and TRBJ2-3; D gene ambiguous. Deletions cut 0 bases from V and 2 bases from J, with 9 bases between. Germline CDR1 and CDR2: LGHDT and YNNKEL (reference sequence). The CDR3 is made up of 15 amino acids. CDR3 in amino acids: CASSQERRNTDTQYF. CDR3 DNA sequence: TGTGCCAGCAGCCAAGAACGTAGGAACACAGATACGCAGTATTTT.

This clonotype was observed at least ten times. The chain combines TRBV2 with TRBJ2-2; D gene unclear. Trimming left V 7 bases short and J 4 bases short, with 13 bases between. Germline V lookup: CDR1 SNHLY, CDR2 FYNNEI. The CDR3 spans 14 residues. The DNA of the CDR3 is TGTGCCAGCATTCGCTTGATTACCACCGGGGAGCTGTTTTTT. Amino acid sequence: CASIRLITTGELFF.

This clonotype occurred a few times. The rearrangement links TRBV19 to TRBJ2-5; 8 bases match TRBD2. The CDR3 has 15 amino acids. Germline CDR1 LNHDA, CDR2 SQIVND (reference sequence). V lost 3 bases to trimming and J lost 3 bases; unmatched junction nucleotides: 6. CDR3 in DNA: TGTGCCAGTAGTATGGTAGGACTAGCTGAAGAGACCCAGTACTTC. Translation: CASSMVGLAEETQYF.

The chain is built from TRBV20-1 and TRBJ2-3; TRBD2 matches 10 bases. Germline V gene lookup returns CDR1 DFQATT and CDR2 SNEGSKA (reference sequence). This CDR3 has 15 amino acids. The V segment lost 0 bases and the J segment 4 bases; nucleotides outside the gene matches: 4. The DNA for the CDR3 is TGCAGTGCTAGAGATCCAGCGGGGGGGCCAGATACGCAGTATTTT. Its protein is CSARDPAGGPDTQYF.

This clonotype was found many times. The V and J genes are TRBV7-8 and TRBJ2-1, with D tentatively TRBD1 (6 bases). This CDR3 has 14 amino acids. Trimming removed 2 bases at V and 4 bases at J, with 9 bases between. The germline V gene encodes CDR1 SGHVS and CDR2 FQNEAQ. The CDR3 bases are TGTGCCAGCAGCTTACAGGGGCAGTACAATGAGCAGTTCTTC. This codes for CASSLQGQYNEQFF.

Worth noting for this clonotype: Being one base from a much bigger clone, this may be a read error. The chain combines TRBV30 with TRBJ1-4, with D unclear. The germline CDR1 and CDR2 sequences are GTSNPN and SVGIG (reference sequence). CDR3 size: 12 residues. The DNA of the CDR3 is TGTGGCTGGAGTTCGGCTAATGAAAAACTGTTTTTT. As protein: CGWSSANEKLFF.